The 15 T cell receptor beta chains presented below share a single source sample, sequenced in a study of T-cell reconstitution after alpha-beta-depleted transplantation in children. A library of TCRbeta sequences, prepared with unique molecular identifiers, was generated. TCRdb called the PCR reads again in MiXCR, with one record for every CDR3 protein. The sample contains over 400,000 distinct CDR3 sequences, around 12% of which appear only once. Sample: PBMCs from the stem cell graft donor, taken from the stem cell graft. The receptors were gathered from a human donor who donated a stem cell graft to a child with combined immunodeficiency.

This rearrangement joins TRBV18 to TRBJ2-3; 7 nucleotides align to TRBD1. The CDR3 has 15 residues. With 0 bases clipped from V and 2 bases from J, the junction kept 2 bases outside the gene matches. In germline, CDR1 is KGHSH, CDR2 LQKENI. CDR3: CASSPPTGVTDTQYF. The CDR3 coding sequence is TGTGCCAGCTCACCACCTACAGGGGTCACAGATACGCAGTATTTT.

This clonotype was counted ten times or more. The genes are TRBV7-2 and TRBJ2-3; 11 positions agree with TRBD1. After removal of 2 bases from V and 5 bases from J, the junction contained 9 bases not matched to a gene. CDR1 is SGHTA, CDR2 FQGNSA, per germline. This CDR3 contains 17 residues. The CDR3 bases are TGTGCCAGCAGCTTATCTGGCGGGACAGGGGGTATAGATACGCAGTATTTT. It specifies CASSLSGGTGGIDTQYF. The full variable domain, in which reference TRBV7-2 and TRBJ2-3 provide the parts outside the CDR3, is GAGVSQSPSNKVTEKGKDVELRCDPISGHTALYWYRQSLGQGLEFLIYFQGNSAPDKSGLPSDRFSAERTGGSVSTLTIQRTQQEDSAVYLCASSLSGGTGGIDTQYFGPGTRLTVL.

This clonotype has just a few counts. V gene TRBV12-3 or TRBV12-4 combines with J gene TRBJ2-3; TRBD1 might be the D (5 bases). The CDR3 covers 14 residues. The ends were cut back, 0 bases at V and 6 bases at J, with 10 bases in the middle. The CDR3, as DNA: TGTGCCAGCAGTTTAGCGGGGCTATCGGATACGCAGTATTTT. Its translation: CASSLAGLSDTQYF.

This clonotype came up many times. The rearrangement uses TRBV5-1 and TRBJ2-5, with 11 bases matching TRBD2. This CDR3 has 17 amino acids. The V gene's germline CDR1 is SGHRS and CDR2 YFSETQ. Unmatched junction bases numbered 7, after V lost 0 bases and J lost 3 bases. CDR3 region: CASSLGLAGGQEETQYF. The CDR3 coding sequence is TGCGCCAGCAGCTTGGGTCTAGCGGGAGGACAGGAAGAGACCCAGTACTTC.

This clonotype has ten or more counts. CDR3: CASSTTHYNEQFF. Written as DNA, the CDR3 is TGTGCCAGCAGCACGACACATTACAATGAGCAGTTCTTC. V gene TRBV7-2 combines with J gene TRBJ2-1, with D hard to call. The length of the CDR3 is 13 residues. Germline CDR1 SGHTA, CDR2 FQGNSA. The V gene lost 5 bases and the J gene lost 4 bases, with 9 bases spanning the gap.

This clonotype was recorded a few times. This chain uses TRBV10-3 with TRBJ2-5, with TRBD1 matching over 7 bases. Germline V gives CDR1 ENHRY, CDR2 SYGVKD. V was clipped by 7 bases and J by 2 bases; unmatched bases: 22. The length of the CDR3 is 19 residues. For the CDR3, the DNA is TGTGCCATCAAAAGAGCCCACGGTCAGGGGGTTGAGTGGCAAGAGACCCAGTACTTC. Translation gives CAIKRAHGQGVEWQETQYF.

This clonotype was seen a handful of times. The genes are TRBV6-2 or TRBV6-3 and TRBJ2-4, with 10 bases matching TRBD2. Per germline, CDR1 MNHEY and CDR2 SVGEGT. The CDR3 is made up of 18 amino acids. V was clipped by 5 bases and J by 0 bases; unmatched bases: 10. The CDR3 coding sequence is TGTGCCAGCAGTACAGGACTAGCGGCGATCCTAGCCAAAAACATTCAGTACTTC. This translates into CASSTGLAAILAKNIQYF.

The chain recombines TRBV9 with TRBJ2-1; D is unresolved. Germline V gene data show CDR1 as SGDLS and CDR2 as YYNGEE. V was pared by 0 bases and J by 2 bases, with 6 bases between. This CDR3 is 14 amino acids long. The CDR3 bases are TGTGCCAGCAGCGTAGGGGATCCCTACAATGAGCAGTTCTTC. It yields the protein CASSVGDPYNEQFF.

This clonotype was counted ten times or more. The rearrangement uses TRBV29-1 and TRBJ1-5; possible D gene TRBD1, 6 bases. The V and J ends lost 4 bases and 5 bases respectively, with 12 bases between them. This CDR3 is 13 amino acids long. Germline V gives CDR1 SQVTM, CDR2 ANQGSEA. The CDR3 loop is CSVAAEGDQPQHF. CDR3 DNA: TGCAGCGTTGCGGCGGAGGGGGATCAGCCCCAGCATTTT.

V gene TRBV5-1 combines with J gene TRBJ2-3; either TRBD1 or TRBD2 may fit D (6 bases each). CDR3 length: 17 residues. V shed 4 bases and J shed 3 bases, with 21 bases lying between them. Germline CDR1 SGHRS, CDR2 YFSETQ. CDR3 sequence reads: CASSPERGGRLTDTQYF. The CDR3 bases are TGCGCCAGCAGCCCGGAGAGAGGGGGGCGTTTGACAGATACGCAGTATTTT.

This chain uses TRBV7-8 with TRBJ2-7; 12 nucleotides agree with TRBD2. The CDR3 has 18 amino acids. The germline V gene encodes CDR1 SGHVS and CDR2 FQNEAQ. The V segment lost 2 bases and the J segment 2 bases; nucleotides outside the gene matches: 10. CDR3 loop: CASSLSTTSGGPAYEQYF. Written as DNA, the CDR3 is TGTGCCAGCAGCTTATCGACGACTAGCGGGGGACCCGCCTACGAGCAGTACTTC.

V is TRBV7-2 and J is TRBJ2-5, with D perhaps matching TRBD2 (5 bases). Germline V gene lookup returns CDR1 SGHTA and CDR2 FQGNSA. This CDR3 is built from 13 residues. V was pared by 5 bases and J by 5 bases, with 12 bases between. CDR3 protein: CASSPKGVETQYF. The CDR3 DNA reads as TGTGCCAGCAGCCCCAAGGGAGTGGAGACCCAGTACTTC.

This clonotype came up a few times. The chain joins TRBV7-9 to TRBJ1-5; maybe TRBD1 (5 bases). Germline-derived CDR1 and CDR2 are SEHNR and FQNEAQ (reference sequence). The length of the CDR3 is 16 residues. Trimming cost V 5 bases and J 2 bases, with 16 bases left between them. The chain's CDR3 is CASSRDGTRGNQPQHF. CDR3 nucleotide sequence: TGTGCCAGCAGCCGGGACGGCACGAGGGGCAATCAGCCCCAGCATTTT.

This clonotype was seen more than once but under ten times. V usage is TRBV6-1 and J usage is TRBJ1-4; D is unclear. V was pared by 5 bases and J by 6 bases, with 19 bases between. Per germline, CDR1 MNHNS and CDR2 SASEGT. The CDR3 has 16 residues. CDR3 in amino acids: CASSTPITDRDEKLFF. Written as DNA, the CDR3 is TGTGCCAGCAGTACCCCGATTACCGATCGTGATGAAAAACTGTTTTTT.

This clonotype was detected only a few times. The chain links TRBV29-1 to TRBJ1-4; D may be TRBD1 (6 bases). This CDR3 has 13 residues. Looked up from germline, CDR1 is SQVTM and CDR2 is ANQGSEA. V lost 5 bases and J lost 4, with 11 bases in between. The CDR3 reads CSVLQGFNEKLFF. DNA for the CDR3: TGCAGCGTTCTACAGGGTTTTAATGAAAAACTGTTTTTT. Full variable domain (outside the CDR3, taken from reference TRBV29-1 and TRBJ1-4): SAVISQKPSRDICQRGTSLTIQCQVDSQVTMMFWYRQQPGQSLTLIATANQGSEATYESGFVIDKFPISRPNLTFSTLTVSNMSPEDSSIYLCSVLQGFNEKLFFGSGTQLSVL.